The 27 T cell receptor beta chains below come from one sample, sequenced in a study of memory CD4+ T cells and cytomegalovirus serostatus. Single viable CD3+CD4+CD8-CD45RO+ cells were sorted as the memory CD4+ T cells. Profiling relied on immunoSEQ multiplex PCR, and the TCRdb table lists in-frame clones only, not all of them. The sample lists 45,000 to 70,000 clones, more than 70% seen once, with about 0.5% in the top ten. Sequencing used memory CD4+ T cells from blood. The receptors were sampled from an adult in good health and CMV-seronegative. Some clones in this sample may be carry-over from other donors' samples.

This clone was counted only a few times. This sequence joins TRBV30 and TRBJ2-1; 15 bases line up with TRBD2. Germline-derived CDR1 and CDR2 are GTSNPN and SVGIG (reference sequence). This CDR3 is built from 15 residues. V lost 1 base, J lost 12 bases, and 7 bases stayed unmatched. CDR3 bases: TGTGCCTGGAGTGCGGGACTAGCGGGAGGAGTTGGGCAGTTCTTC. Protein sequence: CAWSAGLAGGVGQFF.

This chain joins TRBV7-2 and TRBJ2-5, with TRBD2 matching over 13 bases. CDR3 length: 15 amino acids. Trimming took 4 bases from V and 5 from J; bases not matched to a gene: 4. CDR1 and CDR2 (germline): SGHTA, FQGNSA. The CDR3 spells CASSYRTSGSETQYF. The CDR3 DNA sequence: TGTGCCAGCAGCTATAGGACTAGCGGGAGTGAGACCCAGTACTTC.

J is TRBJ1-1 and V is TRBV29-1, with D maybe TRBD1 (6 bases). Germline CDR1 and CDR2: SQVTM and ANQGSEA. This CDR3 is 12 amino acids long. V lost 8 bases to trimming and J lost 6 bases, with 16 bases between them. The CDR3 region has the DNA TGCAGCACCAGCGGAGGGGGTGCTGAAGCTTTCTTT. It encodes CSTSGGGAEAFF.

The chain carries TRBV6-1 and TRBJ2-5; D gene unclear. Looked up from germline, CDR1 is MNHNS and CDR2 is SASEGT. This CDR3 has 12 residues. Deletions cut 6 bases from V and 2 bases from J, with 7 bases between. The CDR3 protein is CASSPQQETQYF. The CDR3 bases are TGTGCCAGCAGCCCACAACAAGAGACCCAGTACTTC.

The chain combines TRBV6-5 with TRBJ1-4; the D is unclear. This CDR3 is built from 15 residues. The germline V gene encodes CDR1 MNHEY and CDR2 SVGAGI. V gave up 6 bases and J gave up 0 bases, with 11 bases separating them. CDR3 DNA sequence: TGTGCCAGCAGACCCACAACTGCAACTAATGAAAAACTGTTTTTT. It codes for CASRPTTATNEKLFF.

This clone appeared a few times. In DNA, the CDR3 is TGTGCCAGCAGCTTAGCCCCAGGGCTGATGGAGACCCAGTACTTC. This codes for CASSLAPGLMETQYF. The chain joins TRBV7-9 to TRBJ2-5, with D perhaps matching TRBD1 (5 bases). The CDR3 length is 15 residues. The V end lost 0 bases, the J end lost 5 bases, and 13 bases lay between the germline ends. The V gene's germline CDR1 is SEHNR and CDR2 FQNEAQ (reference sequence). Full variable domain (outside the CDR3, taken from reference TRBV7-9 and TRBJ2-5): DTGVSQNPRHKITKRGQNVTFRCDPISEHNRLYWYRQTLGQGPEFLTYFQNEAQLEKSRLLSDRFSAERPKGSFSTLEIQRTEQGDSAMYLCASSLAPGLMETQYFGPGTRLLVL.

This clone was seen once. The rearrangement uses TRBV2 and TRBJ2-7; D is unresolved. The CDR3 is 12 amino acids. Deletions cut 4 bases from V and 6 bases from J, with 10 bases between. Germline CDR1 SNHLY, CDR2 FYNNEI. The CDR3 region is CASSGAGIEQYF. CDR3 nucleotides: TGTGCCAGCAGTGGGGCTGGGATCGAGCAGTACTTC.

The chain uses TRBV5-4 and TRBJ1-2; 9 bases map to TRBD1. CDR3 length: 16 residues. Trimming cost V 0 bases and J 7 bases; bases outside gene matches: 10. Looked up from germline, CDR1 is SGHNT and CDR2 is YYREEE (reference sequence). The CDR3: CASSLERDRDPPGYTF. For the CDR3, the DNA is TGTGCCAGCAGCTTGGAGAGGGACAGGGACCCTCCTGGCTACACCTTC.

This chain joins TRBV28 and TRBJ1-1; D is undetermined. The CDR3 spans 12 residues. The V end lost 4 bases, the J end lost 2 bases, and 5 bases lay between the germline ends. CDR1 and CDR2 (germline): MDHEN, SYDVKM. The CDR3 reads CASSSINTEAFF. The CDR3 DNA follows: TGTGCCAGCAGTTCCATTAACACTGAAGCTTTCTTT.

J is TRBJ2-7 and V is TRBV5-1; the D gene is possibly TRBD2 (5 bases). Germline CDR1 SGHRS, CDR2 YFSETQ. CDR3 length: 11 residues. Trimming stripped 3 bases from V and 6 bases from J, with 7 bases between. Here the CDR3 reads CASSSRGEQYF. CDR3 DNA sequence: TGCGCCAGCAGCTCTCGGGGCGAGCAGTACTTC.

This chain links TRBV7-2 with TRBJ2-7, with a weak D call TRBD1 (5 bases). V was cut by 5 bases and J by 4 bases, with 12 bases left in between. This CDR3 has 13 amino acids. From germline, CDR1 is SGHTA and CDR2 FQGNSA. The DNA of the CDR3 is TGTGCCAGCAGCCGACGCTCAGGGTACGAGCAGTACTTC. It yields the protein CASSRRSGYEQYF.

The chain uses TRBV7-2 and TRBJ1-1, with D perhaps matching TRBD1 (6 bases). Germline values: CDR1 SGHTA, CDR2 FQGNSA. The V and J ends lost 6 bases and 4 bases respectively, with 15 bases between them. CDR3 length: 14 residues. CDR3 sequence reads: CASREIGQFTEAFF. As DNA, the CDR3 is TGTGCCAGCAGAGAGATCGGACAGTTCACTGAAGCTTTCTTT.

The rearrangement uses TRBV27 and TRBJ2-3; 9 nucleotides align to TRBD2. Unmatched junction bases numbered 14, after V lost 6 bases and J lost 10 bases. Germline CDR1 reads MNHEY; CDR2 reads SMNVEV (reference sequence). This CDR3 comprises 15 residues. The CDR3 DNA reads TGTGCCAGCAGGGCCCTAGCGGGGCTCACAATCCCGCAGTATTTT. This translates into CASRALAGLTIPQYF.

V gene TRBV2 combines with J gene TRBJ2-5, with 13 nucleotides matching TRBD2. Germline assignment: CDR1 SNHLY and CDR2 FYNNEI. V trimming: 4 bases; J trimming: 5 bases; junction bases outside the gene matches: 7. CDR3 length: 16 amino acids. The CDR3 nucleotides read TGTGCCAGCAGTGTAGGGGGACTAGCGGGAACTGAGACCCAGTACTTC. Encoded protein: CASSVGGLAGTETQYF.

The CDR3 spells CASSPFQPGRETQYF. The CDR3 DNA sequence: TGTGCCAGCAGCCCCTTTCAGCCAGGGAGGGAGACCCAGTACTTC. This chain links TRBV14 with TRBJ2-5; weak D call: TRBD2 (6 bases). CDR3 length: 15 amino acids. Trimming pared 4 bases from V and 5 bases from J, leaving 17 bases between. CDR1 is SGHDN, CDR2 FVKESK, per germline.

The rearrangement links TRBV6-1 to TRBJ2-3; 13 positions agree with TRBD2. Germline V gene lookup returns CDR1 MNHNS and CDR2 SASEGT. Trimming cost V 4 bases and J 2 bases; bases outside gene matches: 9. The CDR3 is made up of 18 amino acids. The CDR3 nucleotides are TGTGCCAGCAGTGTACTAGCGGGAGGGGGGGGGCTCACAGATACGCAGTATTTT. Protein sequence: CASSVLAGGGGLTDTQYF.

The chain has TRBV5-1 and TRBJ2-6, with TRBD2 identical over 7 bases. The CDR3 is 17 amino acids. CDR1 is SGHRS and CDR2 is YFSETQ in the germline V gene. V was pared by 4 bases and J by 0 bases, with 7 bases of the junction left unmatched. CDR3 in DNA: TGCGCCAGCAGCCGAAGCGGGGACCCCTCTGGGGCCAACGTCCTGACTTTC. Amino acids: CASSRSGDPSGANVLTF.

The chain is built from TRBV5-1 and TRBJ2-3, with 7 bases aligning to TRBD1. The ends lost 3 bases at V and 1 base at J; junction bases unmatched: 2. The germline V gene has CDR1 SGHRS and CDR2 YFSETQ. The CDR3 length is 14 residues. This chain's CDR3 is CASSSTGGTDTQYF. The CDR3 nucleotides are TGCGCCAGCAGCTCTACAGGGGGCACAGATACGCAGTATTTT.

The chain couples TRBV19 to TRBJ1-2; perhaps TRBD1 as D (6 bases). V gave up 4 bases and J gave up 2 bases, with 11 bases separating them. Germline assignment: CDR1 LNHDA and CDR2 SQIVND (reference sequence). This CDR3 has 14 residues. The DNA of the CDR3 is TGTGCCAGTAGTAGGGGCAGGGGCAACTATGGCTACACCTTC. Translating gives CASSRGRGNYGYTF. Using reference TRBV19 and TRBJ1-2 for the parts outside the CDR3, the full variable domain is DGGITQSPKYLFRKEGQNVTLSCEQNLNHDAMYWYRQDPGQGLRLIYYSQIVNDFQKGDIAEGYSVSREKKESFPLTVTSAQKNPTAFYLCASSRGRGNYGYTFGSGTRLTVV.

The rearrangement uses TRBV5-8 and TRBJ1-4; maybe TRBD1 (5 bases). The CDR3 is made up of 14 amino acids. Trimming left V 4 bases short and J 3 bases short, with 10 bases between. The germline gives CDR1 SGHTS, CDR2 YDEGEE. In DNA, the CDR3 is TGTGCCAGCAGCCGCGGGGGAGCTAATGAAAAACTGTTTTTT. It yields the protein CASSRGGANEKLFF. The full variable domain, rest sourced from reference TRBV5-8 and TRBJ1-4, is EAGVTQSPTHLIKTRGQQATLRCSPISGHTSVYWYQQALGLGLQFLLWYDEGEERNRGNFPPRFSGRQFPNYSSELNVNALELEDSALYLCASSRGGANEKLFFGSGTQLSVL.

The table lists this clone with a few counts. The genes are TRBV6-5 and TRBJ2-3; 8 positions match TRBD2. This CDR3 contains 15 residues. CDR1 MNHEY and CDR2 SVGAGI come from the germline V gene. The V segment lost 4 bases and the J segment 3 bases; nucleotides outside the gene matches: 6. CDR3 DNA: TGTGCCAGCAGTTCAGCGGGAGTGCAAACAGATACGCAGTATTTT. Its translation is CASSSAGVQTDTQYF.

This chain joins TRBV11-1 and TRBJ2-5; D may correspond to TRBD1 or TRBD2 (6 bases each). The J call is doubtful: the DNA matches TRBJ2-7 better. The CDR3 runs 14 residues. CDR1 is SGHAT and CDR2 is FQDESV in the germline V gene (reference sequence). The CDR3 region has the DNA TGTGCCAGCAGCTTAAGTGTGGGGGGCCACGAGCAGTACTTC. Its protein product is CASSLSVGGHEQYF.

This sequence joins TRBV5-8 and TRBJ1-1, with D possibly matching TRBD1 (5 bases). V was shortened by 1 base and J by 4 bases, with 11 bases between the two germline ends. Looked up from germline, CDR1 is SGHTS and CDR2 is YDEGEE. The CDR3 is made up of 14 amino acids. CDR3 sequence reads: CASSLKGAGTEAFF. CDR3 DNA: TGTGCCAGCAGCTTGAAAGGGGCTGGCACTGAAGCTTTCTTT.

The genes are TRBV28 and TRBJ2-7; D may match TRBD1 or TRBD2 (5 bases each). The length of the CDR3 is 16 residues. The V gene lost 5 bases and the J gene lost 1 base, with 18 bases spanning the gap. CDR1 and CDR2 (germline): MDHEN, SYDVKM. The CDR3 DNA follows: TGTGCCAGCAGTGTCCGAGATCCGGGACGGTCCTACGAGCAGTACTTC. Its translation is CASSVRDPGRSYEQYF.

The rearrangement links TRBV2 to TRBJ2-7, with D unresolved. Trimming took off 6 bases at V and 6 bases at J, with 12 bases between the two ends. Germline V gene lookup returns CDR1 SNHLY and CDR2 FYNNEI. The CDR3 is 12 amino acids. CDR3 in amino acids: CASRYFTSEQYF. CDR3 bases: TGTGCCAGCAGGTATTTTACGTCCGAGCAGTACTTC.

For this clone: Distinct nucleotide sequences in the sample also encode this CDR3. This rearrangement joins TRBV7-6 to TRBJ1-1, with a possible D match to TRBD1 (5 bases). V lost 3 bases and J 1 base, leaving 6 bases between the germline ends. Germline V CDR1 and CDR2: SGHVS, FNYEAQ. This CDR3 is built from 13 residues. CDR3 residues: CASSLDTNTEAFF. Here the CDR3 DNA reads TGTGCCAGCAGCTTGGACACGAACACTGAAGCTTTCTTT.

The gene calls are TRBV6-1 and TRBJ2-2; perhaps TRBD1 as D (5 bases). The CDR3 is 14 residues long. Trimming cost V 6 bases and J 1 base, with 9 bases left between them. Germline lookup yields CDR1 MNHNS and CDR2 SASEGT. The CDR3: CASRPDKNTGELFF. For the CDR3, the DNA is TGTGCCAGCAGACCGGACAAGAACACCGGGGAGCTGTTTTTT.